The sequence of this TCR beta chain was determined in a study of blood T cell repertoires in COVID-19. Study-wide background: Samples of COVID-19 (acute and convalescent) were obtained from the United States, Italy and Spain.

The CDR3 runs to 12 residues. V lost 2 bases to trimming and J lost 8 bases, with 6 bases between them. Original handling: Amplified reference gene primers provided the basis for estimating nucleated cell counts. Data came from immunoSEQ multiplex PCR; TCRdb stores just in-frame clones and leaves some out. The V and J calls and clone size come from that table; D and trimming were worked out from the DNA. This sample carries 35,000 to 40,000 clones, around four fifths of them seen once, and the ten largest clones take 15% to 20%. The TCR originated in a man between 65 and 80 years old with acute or convalescent COVID-19. Sequences were obtained from peripheral blood. The V call is TRBV12-3 or TRBV12-4, the J call TRBJ1-4; D uncertain. Here the CDR3 reads CASSLKEEKLFF. The CDR3 DNA reads TGTGCCAGCAGTTTAAAGGAGGAAAAACTGTTTTTT.